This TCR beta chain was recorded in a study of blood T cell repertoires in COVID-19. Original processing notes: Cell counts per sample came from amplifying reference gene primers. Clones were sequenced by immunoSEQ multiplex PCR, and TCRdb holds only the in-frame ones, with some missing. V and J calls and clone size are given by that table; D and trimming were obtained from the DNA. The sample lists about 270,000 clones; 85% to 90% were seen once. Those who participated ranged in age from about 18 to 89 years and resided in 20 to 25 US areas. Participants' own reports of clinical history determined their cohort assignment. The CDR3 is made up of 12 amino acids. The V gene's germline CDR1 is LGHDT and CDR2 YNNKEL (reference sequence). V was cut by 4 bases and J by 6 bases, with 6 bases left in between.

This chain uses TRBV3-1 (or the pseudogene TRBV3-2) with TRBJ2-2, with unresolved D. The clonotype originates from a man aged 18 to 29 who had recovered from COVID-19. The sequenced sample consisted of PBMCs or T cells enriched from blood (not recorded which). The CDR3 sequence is CASSPLPGELFF. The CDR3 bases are TGTGCCAGCAGCCCCCTCCCCGGGGAGCTGTTTTTT.